This is a list of T cell receptor beta chains from one sample in a study of blood T cell repertoires in COVID-19. This table comes from immunoSEQ multiplex PCR, and its TCRdb copy is limited to in-frame clones, with some not included. This sample has around 56,000 clones, with 80% found just once. Input material: peripheral blood. These TCRs come from a man aged 55 to 70 with acute or convalescent COVID-19. Both conserved end residues are part of each CDR3. A D gene is named only where the DNA matches it firmly. Expanded clones are given a class, and other clones once, few, many or no size at all.

TRBV11-2	-	-	TRBJ1-6	CASRVHPRTNSPLHF	TGTGCCAGCAGGGTGCACCCTCGTACAAATTCACCCCTCCACTTT
TRBV7-9	-	-	TRBJ1-2	CASSKASTGSRYGYTF	TGTGCCAGCAGCAAAGCCTCCACGGGATCCCGGTATGGCTACACCTTC
TRBV28	-	TRBD1	TRBJ1-2	CSYLTHRDRVRWAYGYTF	TGTTCCTATTTGACCCACCGGGACAGGGTGAGGTGGGCCTATGGCTACACCTTC
TRBV4-1	-	TRBD1	TRBJ2-1	CASSRPSDRVLYNEQFF	TGCGCCAGCAGCCGCCCCTCGGACAGGGTCCTCTACAATGAGCAGTTCTTC
TRBV7-9	-	TRBD2	TRBJ2-1	CASSLGSSGPNEQFF	TGTGCCAGCAGCTTAGGGTCTAGCGGACCAAATGAGCAGTTCTTC
TRBV18	-	TRBD2	TRBJ2-5	CASSPILAGGRNKETQYF	TGTGCCAGCTCACCGATACTAGCGGGGGGACGTAACAAAGAGACCCAGTACTTC
TRBV5-1	-	-	TRBJ2-6	CASSSSSGANVLTF	TGCGCCAGCAGCTCTAGCTCTGGGGCCAACGTCCTGACTTTC
TRBV7-2	-	-	TRBJ1-5	CASSPKGGRRGNGYQPQHF	TGTGCCAGCAGCCCTAAGGGGGGGCGAAGGGGTAATGGGTATCAGCCCCAGCATTTT
TRBV6-1	-	-	TRBJ2-5	CASSEPKTQYF	TGTGCCAGCAGTGAACCTAAGACCCAGTACTTC
TRBV6-6	-	TRBD1	TRBJ1-5	CASSQRTGLQPQHF	TGTGCCAGCAGCCAAAGGACAGGGTTACAGCCCCAGCATTTT
TRBV7-8	-	-	TRBJ2-7	CASSFPRDYEQYF	TGTGCCAGCAGCTTCCCCCGGGACTACGAGCAGTACTTC
TRBV9	-	-	TRBJ2-7	CASSIRGESSYEQYF	TGTGCCAGCAGCATCAGGGGGGAGAGCTCCTACGAGCAGTACTTC
TRBV11-2	-	TRBD1	TRBJ2-5	CASSLVGQLMETQYF	TGTGCCAGCAGCTTGGTGGGACAGCTTATGGAGACCCAGTACTTC
TRBV5-6	-	TRBD2	TRBJ2-3	CASSSTGTSGFTDTQYF	TGTGCCAGCAGCTCGACCGGGACTAGCGGATTCACAGATACGCAGTATTTT
TRBV21-1	once	-	TRBJ1-2	CASSKPLTGPNYGYTF	TGTGCCAGCAGCAAACCCTTGACAGGGCCTAACTATGGCTACACCTTC
TRBV7-3	-	-	TRBJ1-1	CASSSPSMNTEAFF	TGTGCCAGCAGCTCTCCCAGTATGAACACTGAAGCTTTCTTT
TRBV6-5	-	-	TRBJ2-1	CASMLLAKNEQFF	TGTGCCAGCATGTTGCTAGCGAAGAATGAGCAGTTCTTC
TRBV2	-	TRBD1	TRBJ1-3	CASRVGGAVKNTIYF	TGTGCCAGCAGAGTAGGGGGCGCAGTAAAAAACACCATATATTTT
TRBV27	-	-	TRBJ2-2	CASSLIVNTGELFF	TGTGCCAGCAGTTTAATAGTGAACACCGGGGAGCTGTTTTTT
TRBV5-1	-	-	TRBJ2-5	CASSFGETQYF	TGCGCCAGCAGCTTCGGAGAGACCCAGTACTTC
TRBV14	-	TRBD1	TRBJ2-2	CASSQLRGLAGELFF	TGTGCCAGCAGCCAACTCAGGGGGCTCGCCGGGGAGCTGTTTTTT
TRBV9	once	-	TRBJ1-2	CASSADGRRSGYTF	TGTGCCAGCAGCGCCGACGGCAGGAGGTCTGGCTACACCTTC
TRBV9	-	-	TRBJ2-5	CASSGRQGETQYF	TGTGCCAGCAGCGGCCGCCAGGGGGAGACCCAGTACTTC
TRBV5-5	-	-	TRBJ2-5	CASSLNHQEETQYF	TGTGCCAGCAGCTTGAATCACCAAGAGGAGACCCAGTACTTC
TRBV10-2	-	-	TRBJ1-1	CASSGGTEAFF	TGCGCCAGTTCGGGGGGAACTGAAGCTTTCTTT
TRBV4-2	-	TRBD1	TRBJ1-4	CASSQEGQGNEKLFF	TGTGCCAGCAGCCAGGAGGGACAGGGTAATGAAAAACTGTTTTTT
TRBV5-1	-	-	TRBJ1-1	CASSTRVSSTEAFF	TGCGCCAGCAGCACCAGGGTGAGTAGCACTGAAGCTTTCTTT
TRBV4-1	-	TRBD1	TRBJ2-5	CASSQVEGAKETQYF	TGCGCCAGCAGCCAAGTCGAGGGGGCCAAGGAGACCCAGTACTTC
TRBV19	once	-	TRBJ1-1	CASSDRGSEAFF	TGTGCCAGTAGTGACCGGGGGTCTGAAGCTTTCTTT
TRBV20-1	-	-	TRBJ2-2	CSASMPGDTTGELFF	TGCAGTGCTAGTATGCCGGGGGATACAACCGGGGAGCTGTTTTTT
TRBV6-5	-	-	TRBJ2-7	CASSPGVYSYEQYF	TGTGCCAGCAGCCCAGGGGTATACTCCTACGAGCAGTACTTC
TRBV4-1	-	TRBD1	TRBJ1-1	CASSRIGTENTEAFF	TGCGCCAGCAGCCGCATTGGGACAGAAAACACTGAAGCTTTCTTT
TRBV5-1	-	-	TRBJ2-5	CASSFGNKGLETQYF	TGCGCCAGCAGCTTCGGGAACAAGGGATTAGAGACCCAGTACTTC
TRBV7-2	-	TRBD1	TRBJ1-1	CASSPGGRHTEAFF	TGTGCCAGCAGCCCAGGGGGCAGGCACACTGAAGCTTTCTTT
TRBV9	-	-	TRBJ1-6	CASSVGDSYNSPLHF	TGTGCCAGCAGCGTGGGCGACTCCTATAATTCACCCCTCCACTTT
TRBV6-5	once	-	TRBJ1-2	CASSRQETYGYTF	TGTGCCAGCAGCCGACAGGAGACCTATGGCTACACCTTC
TRBV3-1/TRBV3-2	-	TRBD1	TRBJ1-6	CASSKPGQSYNSPLHF	TGTGCCAGCAGCAAACCGGGACAGAGTTATAATTCACCCCTCCACTTT
TRBV7-9	few	TRBD2	TRBJ2-3	CASSLAAGARTDTQYF	TGTGCCAGCAGCTTAGCAGCGGGAGCCCGCACAGATACGCAGTATTTT
TRBV4-1	once	-	TRBJ2-7	CASSQAESSYEQYF	TGCGCCAGCAGCCAAGCGGAGAGCTCCTACGAGCAGTACTTC
TRBV7-6	-	TRBD1	TRBJ2-7	CASTRGQYYEQYF	TGTGCCAGCACCCGGGGACAGTACTACGAGCAGTACTTC
TRBV6-5	-	-	TRBJ1-2	CASRRAGAQGGYTF	TGTGCCAGCAGAAGGGCAGGGGCGCAAGGCGGCTACACCTTC
TRBV9	-	TRBD1	TRBJ2-3	CASSAGQGTDTQYF	TGTGCCAGCAGCGCCGGACAGGGCACAGATACGCAGTATTTT
TRBV7-2	-	-	TRBJ2-2	CASSLDRQNTGELFF	TGTGCCAGCAGCTTAGACAGGCAGAACACCGGGGAGCTGTTTTTT
TRBV5-1	-	-	TRBJ1-2	CASSLSGDGYTF	TGCGCCAGCAGCTTGTCAGGGGATGGCTACACCTTC
TRBV4-1	few	-	TRBJ2-5	CASSLTGSVETQYF	TGCGCCAGCAGCCTGACAGGTAGTGTTGAGACCCAGTACTTC
TRBV5-1	few	-	TRBJ2-1	CASSFGVASLSEQFF	TGCGCCAGCAGCTTCGGAGTGGCTAGCTTAAGTGAGCAGTTCTTC
TRBV6-6	few	TRBD1	TRBJ2-7	CASSSSGTGVRYF	TGTGCCAGCAGTTCCTCCGGGACAGGGGTACGGTACTTC
TRBV7-8	-	-	TRBJ2-7	CATRAGDYEQYF	TGTGCCACCAGGGCCGGGGACTACGAGCAGTACTTC
TRBV19	-	TRBD1	TRBJ2-7	CASSIHRGSEQYF	TGTGCCAGTAGTATTCACAGGGGGAGCGAGCAGTACTTC
TRBV6-5	-	TRBD2	TRBJ2-1	CASTPGLANNEQFF	TGTGCCAGCACCCCCGGACTAGCGAATAATGAGCAGTTCTTC